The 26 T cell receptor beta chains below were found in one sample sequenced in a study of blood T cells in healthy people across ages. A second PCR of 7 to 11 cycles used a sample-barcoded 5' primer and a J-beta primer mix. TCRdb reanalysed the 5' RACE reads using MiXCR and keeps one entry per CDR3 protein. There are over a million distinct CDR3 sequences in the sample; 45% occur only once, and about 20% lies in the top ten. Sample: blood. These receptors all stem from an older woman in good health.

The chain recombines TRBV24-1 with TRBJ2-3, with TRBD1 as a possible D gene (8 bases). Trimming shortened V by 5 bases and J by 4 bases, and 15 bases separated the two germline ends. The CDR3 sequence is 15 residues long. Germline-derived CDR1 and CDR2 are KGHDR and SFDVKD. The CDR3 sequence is CATSGDRGGSDTQYF. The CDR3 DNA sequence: TGTGCCACCAGTGGTGACAGGGGAGGGTCAGATACGCAGTATTTT.

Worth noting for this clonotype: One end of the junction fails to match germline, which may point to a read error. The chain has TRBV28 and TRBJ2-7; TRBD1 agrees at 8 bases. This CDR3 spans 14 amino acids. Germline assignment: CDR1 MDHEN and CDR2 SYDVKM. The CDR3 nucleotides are TGTGCCAGCCGTTTCGGGACAGGTCCCTACGAGCAGTACTTC. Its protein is CASRFGTGPYEQYF.

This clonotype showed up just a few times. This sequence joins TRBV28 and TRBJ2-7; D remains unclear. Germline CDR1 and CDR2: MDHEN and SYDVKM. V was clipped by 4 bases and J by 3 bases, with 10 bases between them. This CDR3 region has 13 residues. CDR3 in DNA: TGTGCCAGCAGTTCCTCGGGTTTCTACGAGCAGTACTTC. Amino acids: CASSSSGFYEQYF.

CDR3 loop: CASSSGQGRQETQYF. The CDR3 DNA reads as TGCGCCAGCAGCTCCGGACAGGGGAGACAAGAGACCCAGTACTTC. The chain joins TRBV5-1 to TRBJ2-5, with 9 bases fitting TRBD1. Germline V gene lookup returns CDR1 SGHRS and CDR2 YFSETQ. Germline trimming cut 3 bases from V and 2 bases from J; bases unmatched to any gene: 5. The CDR3 totals 15 residues. Based on the CDR3 plus reference TRBV5-1 and TRBJ2-5, the full variable domain is KAGVTQTPRYLIKTRGQQVTLSCSPISGHRSVSWYQQTPGQGLQFLFEYFSETQRNKGNFPGRFSGRQFSNSRSEMNVSTLELGDSALYLCASSSGQGRQETQYFGPGTRLLVL.

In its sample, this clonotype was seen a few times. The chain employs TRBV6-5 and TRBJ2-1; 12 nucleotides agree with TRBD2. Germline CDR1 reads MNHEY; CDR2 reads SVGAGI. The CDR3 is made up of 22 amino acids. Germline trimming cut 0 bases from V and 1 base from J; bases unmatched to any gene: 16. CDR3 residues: CASSYSPEPIPLAGGSYNEQFF. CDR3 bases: TGTGCCAGCAGTTACTCTCCGGAGCCCATCCCCCTAGCGGGAGGGTCCTACAATGAGCAGTTCTTC.

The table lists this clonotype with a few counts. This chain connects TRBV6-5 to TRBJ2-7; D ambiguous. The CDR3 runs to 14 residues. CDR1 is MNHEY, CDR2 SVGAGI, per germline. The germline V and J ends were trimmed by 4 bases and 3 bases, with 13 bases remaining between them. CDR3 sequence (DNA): TGTGCCAGCAGTTCACCCAGGTCAAACTACGAGCAGTACTTC. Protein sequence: CASSSPRSNYEQYF.

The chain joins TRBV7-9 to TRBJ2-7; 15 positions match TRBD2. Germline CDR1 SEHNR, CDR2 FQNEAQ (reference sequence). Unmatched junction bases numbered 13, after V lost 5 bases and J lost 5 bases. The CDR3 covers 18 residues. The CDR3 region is CASSIWTSGRAPSHEQYF. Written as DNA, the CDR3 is TGTGCCAGCAGCATATGGACTAGCGGGAGGGCTCCTTCCCACGAGCAGTACTTC.

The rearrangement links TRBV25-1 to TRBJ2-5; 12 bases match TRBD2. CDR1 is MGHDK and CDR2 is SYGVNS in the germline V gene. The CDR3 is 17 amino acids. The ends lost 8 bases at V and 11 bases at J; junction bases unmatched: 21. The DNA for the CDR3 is TGTGCCAGCGTCCTGACTAGCGGGAGAGGGTCTGAGAATGAGCAGTACTTC. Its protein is CASVLTSGRGSENEQYF.

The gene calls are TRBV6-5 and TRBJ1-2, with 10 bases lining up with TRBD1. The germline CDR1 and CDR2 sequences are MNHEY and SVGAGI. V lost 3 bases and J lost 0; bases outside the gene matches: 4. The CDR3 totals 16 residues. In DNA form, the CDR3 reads TGTGCCAGCAGTTATTCCGGACAGGGGGCTAACTATGGCTACACCTTC. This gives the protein CASSYSGQGANYGYTF.

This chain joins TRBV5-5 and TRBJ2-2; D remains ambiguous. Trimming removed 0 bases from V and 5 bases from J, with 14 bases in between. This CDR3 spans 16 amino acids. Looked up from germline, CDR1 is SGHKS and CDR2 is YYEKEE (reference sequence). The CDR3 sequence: CASSLVEASDTGELFF. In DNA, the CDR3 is TGTGCCAGCAGCTTGGTTGAGGCCTCCGATACCGGGGAGCTGTTTTTT.

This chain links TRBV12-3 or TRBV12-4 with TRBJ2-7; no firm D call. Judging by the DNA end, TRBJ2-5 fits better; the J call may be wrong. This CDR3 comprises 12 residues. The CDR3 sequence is CASRRVRETQYF. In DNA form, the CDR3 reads TGTGCCAGCAGGCGTGTCAGGGAGACCCAGTACTTC.

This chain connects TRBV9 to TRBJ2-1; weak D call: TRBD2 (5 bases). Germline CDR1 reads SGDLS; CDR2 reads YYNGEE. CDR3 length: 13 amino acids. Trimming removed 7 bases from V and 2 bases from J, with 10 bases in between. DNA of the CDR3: TGTGCCAGCGGGGAGTCTACCTACAATGAGCAGTTCTTC. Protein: CASGESTYNEQFF.

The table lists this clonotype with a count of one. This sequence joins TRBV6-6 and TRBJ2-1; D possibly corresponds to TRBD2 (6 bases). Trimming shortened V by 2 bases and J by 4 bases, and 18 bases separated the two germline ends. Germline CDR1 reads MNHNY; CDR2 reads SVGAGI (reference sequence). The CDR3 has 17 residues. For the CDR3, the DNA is TGTGCCAGCAGTTACGTGGCCGAAGGACTAAAATACAATGAGCAGTTCTTC. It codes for CASSYVAEGLKYNEQFF.

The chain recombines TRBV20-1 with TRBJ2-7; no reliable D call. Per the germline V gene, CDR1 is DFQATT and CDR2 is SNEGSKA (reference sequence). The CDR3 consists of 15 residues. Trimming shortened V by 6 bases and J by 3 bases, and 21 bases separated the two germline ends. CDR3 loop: CSASPPRVYHYEQYF. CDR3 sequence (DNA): TGCAGTGCCTCCCCTCCCCGGGTCTACCACTACGAGCAGTACTTC.

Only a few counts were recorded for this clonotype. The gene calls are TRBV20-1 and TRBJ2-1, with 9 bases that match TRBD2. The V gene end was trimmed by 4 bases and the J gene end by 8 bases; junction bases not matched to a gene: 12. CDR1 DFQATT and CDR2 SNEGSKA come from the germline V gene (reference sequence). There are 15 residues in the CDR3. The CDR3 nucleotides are TGCAGTGCTACCAGGGGGGCTAGCGGGATTGATGAGCAGTTCTTC. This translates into CSATRGASGIDEQFF.

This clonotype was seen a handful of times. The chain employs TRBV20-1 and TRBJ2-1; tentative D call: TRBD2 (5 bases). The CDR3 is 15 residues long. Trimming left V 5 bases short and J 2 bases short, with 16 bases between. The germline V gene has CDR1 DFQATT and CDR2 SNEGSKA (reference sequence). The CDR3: CSARLTRTAYNEQFF. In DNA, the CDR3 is TGCAGTGCTCGTTTGACGCGGACTGCCTACAATGAGCAGTTCTTC.

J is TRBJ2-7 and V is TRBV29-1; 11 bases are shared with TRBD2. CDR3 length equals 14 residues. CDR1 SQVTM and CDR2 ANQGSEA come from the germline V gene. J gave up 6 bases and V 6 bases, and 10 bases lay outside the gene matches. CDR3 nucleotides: TGCAGCGTAAAAAGTACTAGCGGGAGTTGCGAGCAGTACTTC. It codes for CSVKSTSGSCEQYF.

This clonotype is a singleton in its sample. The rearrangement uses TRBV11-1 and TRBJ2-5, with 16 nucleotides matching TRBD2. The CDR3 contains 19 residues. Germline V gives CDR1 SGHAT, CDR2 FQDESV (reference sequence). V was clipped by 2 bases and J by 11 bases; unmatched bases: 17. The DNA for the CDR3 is TGTGCCAGCAGCTTAAGGGGACTAGCGGGAGGGGGGAGGCGCAATGAGCAGTACTTC. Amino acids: CASSLRGLAGGGRRNEQYF.

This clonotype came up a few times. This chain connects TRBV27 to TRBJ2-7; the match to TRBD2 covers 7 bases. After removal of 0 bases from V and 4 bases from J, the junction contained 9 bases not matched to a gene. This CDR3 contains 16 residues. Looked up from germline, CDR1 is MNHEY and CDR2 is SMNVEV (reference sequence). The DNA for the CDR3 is TGTGCCAGCAGTTTATCGTGGGCAGGGAGGGTTTACGAGCAGTACTTC. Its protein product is CASSLSWAGRVYEQYF.

In DNA form, the CDR3 reads TGTGCCAGCAGTGAAGCGGTTTTTGGGATTTACGAGCAGTACTTC. Its protein is CASSEAVFGIYEQYF. V gene TRBV6-1 combines with J gene TRBJ2-5, with D unclear. The better agreement between TRBJ2-7 and the DNA end casts doubt on the J call. The CDR3 covers 15 residues. Germline lookup yields CDR1 MNHNS and CDR2 SASEGT.

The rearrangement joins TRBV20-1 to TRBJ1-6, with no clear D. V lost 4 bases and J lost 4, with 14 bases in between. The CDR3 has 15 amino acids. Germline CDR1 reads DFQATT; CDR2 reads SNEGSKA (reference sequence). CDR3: CSATSGSAYNSPLHF. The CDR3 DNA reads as TGCAGTGCTACTTCGGGCTCAGCATATAATTCACCCCTCCACTTT.

Here the CDR3 DNA reads TGCGCCAGCATTTCGGGAGCCAGGTACGAGCAGTACTTC. This sequence encodes CASISGARYEQYF. This chain joins TRBV10-1 and TRBJ2-7; a weak D match, TRBD2 (6 bases). The germline V gene encodes CDR1 WNHNN and CDR2 SYGVQD (reference sequence). The V end was cut by 7 bases, the J end by 4 bases, with 14 bases between. This CDR3 spans 13 amino acids.

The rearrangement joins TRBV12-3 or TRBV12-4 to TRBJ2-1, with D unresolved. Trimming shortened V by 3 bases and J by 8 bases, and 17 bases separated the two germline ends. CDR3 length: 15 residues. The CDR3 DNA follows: TGTGCCAGCAGTTTTTTCGGAACCTTAGGCTATGAGCAGTTCTTC. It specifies CASSFFGTLGYEQFF.

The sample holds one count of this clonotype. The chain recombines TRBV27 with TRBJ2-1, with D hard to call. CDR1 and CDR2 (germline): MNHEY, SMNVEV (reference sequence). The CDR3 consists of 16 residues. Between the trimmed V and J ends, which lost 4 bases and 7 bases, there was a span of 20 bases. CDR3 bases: TGTGCCAGCAGTTCCCCCCCGCGCTTCGAGAGGAATGAGCAGTTCTTC. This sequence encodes CASSSPPRFERNEQFF.

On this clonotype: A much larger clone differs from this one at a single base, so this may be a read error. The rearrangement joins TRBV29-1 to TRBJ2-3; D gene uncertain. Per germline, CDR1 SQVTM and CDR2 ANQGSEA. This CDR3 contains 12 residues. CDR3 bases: TGCATCGTTGAATCCGTCACAGATACGCAGTATTTT. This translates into CIVESVTDTQYF.

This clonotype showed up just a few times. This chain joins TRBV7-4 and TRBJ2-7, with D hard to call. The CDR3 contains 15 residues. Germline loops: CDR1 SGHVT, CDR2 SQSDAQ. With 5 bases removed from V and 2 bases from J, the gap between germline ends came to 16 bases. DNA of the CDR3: TGTGCCAGCAGCAAGGGCCTCGGTAGACCCTACGAGCAGTACTTC. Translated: CASSKGLGRPYEQYF.